The rows below give T cell receptor beta chains drawn from one sample of a study of blood T cell repertoires in COVID-19. Here immunoSEQ multiplex PCR was the method, and the copy in TCRdb shows in-frame clones only, minus some. The sample holds under 250,000 clones, more than 75% seen once. Sequenced material: peripheral blood. These receptors all stem from a man aged 45-65 years with COVID-19, enrolled during active disease. Both conserved end residues are part of each CDR3. A D gene is named only where the DNA matches it firmly. Clone size is given for some rows only: seen once, a few or many times, or a class if the clone is expanded.

CDR3 | DNA | size | D | J | V
CASSLGSDRSGGYTF | TGTGCCAGCAGTTTAGGGTCCGACAGGTCGGGTGGCTACACCTTC | . | . | TRBJ1-2 | TRBV27
CASSLGVSGTEAFF | TGCGCCAGCAGCTTGGGAGTGTCTGGCACTGAAGCTTTCTTT | . | . | TRBJ1-1 | TRBV5-1
CASSWGGHEQYF | TGTGCCAGCAGCTGGGGGGGGCACGAGCAGTACTTC | . | . | TRBJ2-7 | TRBV5-6
CASSPQLAGAYNEQFF | TGCGCCAGCAGCCCTCAACTAGCGGGGGCCTACAATGAGCAGTTCTTC | . | TRBD2 | TRBJ2-1 | TRBV5-1
CASSSGTGAYEQYF | TGTGCCAGCAGCTCTGGGACAGGAGCCTACGAGCAGTACTTC | . | TRBD1 | TRBJ2-7 | TRBV11-2
CASSGPYEQYF | TGTGCCAGCAGTGGTCCTTACGAGCAGTACTTC | . | . | TRBJ2-7 | TRBV2
CASSFLFSGGTGANVLTF | TGTGCCAGCAGTTTTTTGTTCAGCGGGGGGACTGGGGCCAACGTCCTGACTTTC | . | TRBD2 | TRBJ2-6 | TRBV27
CATRTGSNEKLFF | TGTGCCACCCGGACAGGGTCTAATGAAAAACTGTTTTTT | . | TRBD1 | TRBJ1-4 | TRBV28
CASSYPGTPPYEQYF | TGTGCCAGCAGTTACCCCGGGACACCTCCCTACGAGCAGTACTTC | . | . | TRBJ2-7 | TRBV6-2/TRBV6-3
CASSLAPAGVGAEAFF | TGTGCCAGCAGCTTAGCGCCGGCCGGGGTGGGTGCTGAAGCTTTCTTT | . | . | TRBJ1-1 | TRBV7-6
CASSPGGLAGGLAKNIQYF | TGTGCCAGCAGTCCCGGGGGACTAGCGGGGGGGTTAGCCAAAAACATTCAGTACTTC | . | TRBD2 | TRBJ2-4 | TRBV28
CASSLALGQGVYNEQFF | TGTGCCAGCAGCTTAGCGTTGGGACAGGGGGTCTACAATGAGCAGTTCTTC | once | TRBD1 | TRBJ2-1 | TRBV7-8
CASSDPDRGPYGYTF | TGTGCCAGCAGTGACCCGGACAGGGGGCCCTATGGCTACACCTTC | . | TRBD1 | TRBJ1-2 | TRBV25-1
CASSLQGQGSPGANVLTF | TGTGCCAGTAGTCTCCAGGGACAGGGGTCCCCTGGGGCCAACGTCCTGACTTTC | . | TRBD1 | TRBJ2-6 | TRBV19
CASSQENVAGAATTDTQYF | TGTGCCAGCAGCCAAGAAAATGTAGCGGGCGCCGCCACCACAGATACGCAGTATTTT | . | TRBD2 | TRBJ2-3 | TRBV3-1/TRBV3-2
CAWSRLLSSYNEQFF | TGTGCCTGGAGCCGACTACTGAGCTCCTACAATGAGCAGTTCTTC | . | . | TRBJ2-1 | TRBV30
CASSPGQGPGMGDTQYF | TGTGCCAGCAGCCCTGGACAGGGACCGGGAATGGGCGATACGCAGTATTTT | . | TRBD1 | TRBJ2-3 | TRBV6-2/TRBV6-3
CASSRGSYNEQFF | TGCGCCAGCTCCAGAGGCTCCTACAATGAGCAGTTCTTC | . | . | TRBJ2-1 | TRBV10-1
CASSLKRGAVDEQFF | TGTGCCAGCAGCTTGAAGCGGGGGGCCGTGGATGAGCAGTTCTTC | few | TRBD2 | TRBJ2-1 | TRBV5-4
CATSDPTGAGANVLTF | TGTGCCACCAGTGATCCGACAGGGGCTGGGGCCAACGTCCTGACTTTC | few | TRBD1 | TRBJ2-6 | TRBV24-1
CASSPPGQETQYF | TGTGCCAGCAGCCCCCCGGGGCAAGAGACCCAGTACTTC | . | . | TRBJ2-5 | TRBV7-9